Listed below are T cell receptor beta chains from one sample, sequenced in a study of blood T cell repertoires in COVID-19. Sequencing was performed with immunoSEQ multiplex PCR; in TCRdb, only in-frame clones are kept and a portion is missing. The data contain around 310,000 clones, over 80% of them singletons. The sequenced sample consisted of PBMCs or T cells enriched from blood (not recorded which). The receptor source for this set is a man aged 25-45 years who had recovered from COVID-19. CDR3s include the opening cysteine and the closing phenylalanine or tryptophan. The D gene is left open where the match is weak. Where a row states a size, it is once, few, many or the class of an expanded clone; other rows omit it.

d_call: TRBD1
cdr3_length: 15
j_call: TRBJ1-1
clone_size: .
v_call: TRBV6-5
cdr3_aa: CASSYLDRENTEAFF
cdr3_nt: TGTGCCAGCAGTTACCTGGACAGGGAGAACACTGAAGCTTTCTTT

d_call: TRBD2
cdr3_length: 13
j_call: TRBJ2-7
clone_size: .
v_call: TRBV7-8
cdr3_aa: CASSPPGGYEQYF
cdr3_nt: TGTGCCAGCAGCCCGCCGGGGGGCTACGAGCAGTACTTC

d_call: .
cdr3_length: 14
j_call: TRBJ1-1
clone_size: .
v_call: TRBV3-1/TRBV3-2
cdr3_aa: CASSQQDRNTEAFF
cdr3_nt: TGTGCCAGCAGCCAACAAGACAGGAACACTGAAGCTTTCTTT

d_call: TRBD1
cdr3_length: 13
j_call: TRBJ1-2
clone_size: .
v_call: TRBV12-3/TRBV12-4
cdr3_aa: CASSQGADLGYTF
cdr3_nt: TGTGCCAGCAGTCAGGGGGCCGATCTTGGCTACACCTTC

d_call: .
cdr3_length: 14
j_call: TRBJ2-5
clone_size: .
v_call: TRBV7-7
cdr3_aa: CASSPWTLQETQYF
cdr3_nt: TGTGCCAGCAGCCCCTGGACACTGCAAGAGACCCAGTACTTC

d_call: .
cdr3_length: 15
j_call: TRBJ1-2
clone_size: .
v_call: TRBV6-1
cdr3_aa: CASSEFWGTGNGYTF
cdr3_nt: TGTGCCAGCAGTGAATTCTGGGGCACGGGTAATGGCTACACCTTC

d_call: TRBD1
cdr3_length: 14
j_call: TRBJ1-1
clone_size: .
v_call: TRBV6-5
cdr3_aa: CASRPPGQGVSAFF
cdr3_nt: TGTGCCAGCAGACCCCCTGGACAGGGGGTATCGGCTTTCTTT

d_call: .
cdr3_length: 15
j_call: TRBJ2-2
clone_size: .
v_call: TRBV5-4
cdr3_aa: CASSLNVANTGELFF
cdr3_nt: TGTGCCAGCAGCTTGAACGTAGCGAACACCGGGGAGCTGTTTTTT

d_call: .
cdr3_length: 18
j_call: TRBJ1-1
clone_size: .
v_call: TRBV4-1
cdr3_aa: CASSHPSSAQLMNTEAFF
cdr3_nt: TGCGCCAGCAGCCACCCTTCGTCAGCACAGCTGATGAACACTGAAGCTTTCTTT

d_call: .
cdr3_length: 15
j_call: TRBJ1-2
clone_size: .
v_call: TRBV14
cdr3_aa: CASSQRPAGYYGYTF
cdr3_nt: TGTGCCAGCAGCCAGCGACCGGCGGGGTACTATGGCTACACCTTC

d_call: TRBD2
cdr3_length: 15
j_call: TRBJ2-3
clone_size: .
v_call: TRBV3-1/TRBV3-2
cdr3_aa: CASSPGGGRTDTQYF
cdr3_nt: TGTGCCAGCAGCCCGGGGGGGGGACGAACAGATACGCAGTATTTT

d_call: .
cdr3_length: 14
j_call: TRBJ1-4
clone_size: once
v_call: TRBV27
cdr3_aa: CASSFLNSNEKLFF
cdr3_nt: TGTGCCAGCAGTTTTCTGAATAGTAATGAAAAACTGTTTTTT

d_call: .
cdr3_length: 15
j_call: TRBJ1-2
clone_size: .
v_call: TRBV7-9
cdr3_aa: CASSPGVGLIRGYTF
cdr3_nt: TGTGCCAGCAGCCCGGGAGTGGGACTTATTAGGGGCTACACCTTC

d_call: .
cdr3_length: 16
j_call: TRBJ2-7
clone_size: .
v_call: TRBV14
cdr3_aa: CASSQEVGAPTYEQYF
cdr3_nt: TGTGCCAGCAGCCAAGAGGTAGGGGCGCCAACCTACGAGCAGTACTTC

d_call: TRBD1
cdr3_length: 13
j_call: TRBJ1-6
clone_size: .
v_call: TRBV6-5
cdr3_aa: CASSRDRNSPLHF
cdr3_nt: TGTGCCAGCAGCCGGGACAGAAATTCACCCCTCCACTTT

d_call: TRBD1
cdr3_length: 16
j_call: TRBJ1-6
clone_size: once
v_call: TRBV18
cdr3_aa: CASSIGQGNLYSPLHF
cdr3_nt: TGTGCCAGCTCCATAGGACAGGGTAATCTTTATTCACCCCTCCACTTT

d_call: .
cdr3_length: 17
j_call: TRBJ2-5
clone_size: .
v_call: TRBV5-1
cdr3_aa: CASSLVGFRDNGETQYF
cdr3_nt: TGCGCCAGCAGCTTGGTAGGTTTCCGGGACAATGGGGAGACCCAGTACTTC

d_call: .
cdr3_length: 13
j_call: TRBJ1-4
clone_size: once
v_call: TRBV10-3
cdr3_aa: CAISESGVEKLFF
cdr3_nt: TGTGCCATCAGTGAGTCGGGCGTTGAAAAACTGTTTTTT

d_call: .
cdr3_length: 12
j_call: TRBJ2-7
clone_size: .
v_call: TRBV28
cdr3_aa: CASSPKGFEQYF
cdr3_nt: TGTGCCAGCAGTCCGAAGGGGTTTGAGCAGTACTTC

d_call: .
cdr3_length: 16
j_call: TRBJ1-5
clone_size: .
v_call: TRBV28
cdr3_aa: CASSWGGPYSNQPQHF
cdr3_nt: TGTGCCAGCAGTTGGGGGGGCCCATATAGCAATCAGCCCCAGCATTTT

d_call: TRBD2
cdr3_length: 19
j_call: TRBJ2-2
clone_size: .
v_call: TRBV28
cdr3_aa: CASSLAGLAGGPGTGELFF
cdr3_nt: TGTGCCAGCAGTTTAGCGGGACTAGCGGGGGGGCCTGGCACCGGGGAGCTGTTTTTT

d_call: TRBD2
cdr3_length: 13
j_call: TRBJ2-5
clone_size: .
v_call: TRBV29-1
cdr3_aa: CSVNLREGLTQYF
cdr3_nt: TGCAGCGTTAATCTCAGGGAGGGACTGACCCAGTACTTC

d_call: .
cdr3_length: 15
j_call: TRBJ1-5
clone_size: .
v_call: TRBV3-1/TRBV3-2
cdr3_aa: CASSQGQSSNQPQHF
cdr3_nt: TGTGCCAGCAGCCAGGGACAAAGTAGCAATCAGCCCCAGCATTTT

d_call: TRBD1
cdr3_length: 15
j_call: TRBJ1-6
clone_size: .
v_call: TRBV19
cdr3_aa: CASRSQGALNSPLHF
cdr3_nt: TGTGCCAGCAGGTCCCAGGGGGCGCTTAATTCACCCCTCCACTTT

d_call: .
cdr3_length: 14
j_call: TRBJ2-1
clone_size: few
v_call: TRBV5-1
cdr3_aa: CASSLRQGRDEQFF
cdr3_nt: TGCGCCAGCAGCTTGCGACAGGGGAGGGATGAGCAGTTCTTC

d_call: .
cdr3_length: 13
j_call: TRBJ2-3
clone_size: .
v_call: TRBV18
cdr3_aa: CASSRTEADTQYF
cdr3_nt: TGTGCCAGCTCACGGACGGAGGCAGATACGCAGTATTTT

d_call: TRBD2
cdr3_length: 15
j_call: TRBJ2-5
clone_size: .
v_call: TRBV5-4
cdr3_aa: CASSWGTSGQETQYF
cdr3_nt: TGTGCCAGCAGCTGGGGGACTAGCGGGCAAGAGACCCAGTACTTC

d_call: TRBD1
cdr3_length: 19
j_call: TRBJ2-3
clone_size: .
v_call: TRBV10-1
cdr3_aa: CASYKNWGQGNLCTDTQYF
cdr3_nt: TGCGCCAGCTACAAGAATTGGGGACAGGGAAATCTTTGCACAGATACGCAGTATTTT

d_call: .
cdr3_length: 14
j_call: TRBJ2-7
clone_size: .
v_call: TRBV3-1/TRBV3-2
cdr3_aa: CASSSLRGHNEQYF
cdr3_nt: TGTGCCAGCAGCTCCCTGCGGGGCCACAACGAGCAGTACTTC

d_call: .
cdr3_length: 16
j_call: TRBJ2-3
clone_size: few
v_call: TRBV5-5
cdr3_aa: CASSLLGQGSTDTQYF
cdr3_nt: TGTGCCAGCAGCTTGCTGGGGCAGGGGAGCACAGATACGCAGTATTTT

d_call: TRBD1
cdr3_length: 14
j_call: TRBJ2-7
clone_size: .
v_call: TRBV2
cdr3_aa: CASMVGQGAYEQYF
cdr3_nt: TGTGCCAGCATGGTTGGTCAGGGGGCCTACGAGCAGTACTTC

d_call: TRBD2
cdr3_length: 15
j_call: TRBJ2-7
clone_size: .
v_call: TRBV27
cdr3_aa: CASSPGTSGGYEQYF
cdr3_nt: TGTGCCAGCAGTCCCGGGACTAGCGGGGGATACGAGCAGTACTTC

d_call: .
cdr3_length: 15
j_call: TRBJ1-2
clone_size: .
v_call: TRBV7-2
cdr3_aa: CASSLAAVGGYGYTF
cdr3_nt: TGTGCCAGCAGCTTAGCTGCGGTGGGAGGCTATGGCTACACCTTC

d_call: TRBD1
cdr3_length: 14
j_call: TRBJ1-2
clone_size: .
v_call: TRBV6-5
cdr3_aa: CASSYTGTEVGYTF
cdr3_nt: TGTGCCAGCAGTTATACCGGGACAGAGGTTGGCTACACCTTC

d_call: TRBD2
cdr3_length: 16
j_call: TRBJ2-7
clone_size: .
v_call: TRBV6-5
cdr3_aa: CASSYLLAGRPRREYF
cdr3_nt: TGTGCCAGCAGTTACCTACTAGCGGGTCGCCCCCGGAGGGAGTACTTC

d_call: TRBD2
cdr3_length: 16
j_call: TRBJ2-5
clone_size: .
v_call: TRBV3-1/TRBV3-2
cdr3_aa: CASSPTSGGWQETQYF
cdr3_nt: TGTGCCAGCAGCCCCACTAGCGGGGGGTGGCAAGAGACCCAGTACTTC

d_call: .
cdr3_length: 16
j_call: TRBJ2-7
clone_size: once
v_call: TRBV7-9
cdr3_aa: CASSLESRSAGDEQYF
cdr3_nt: TGTGCCAGCAGCTTAGAGAGCCGGTCGGCCGGGGACGAGCAGTACTTC

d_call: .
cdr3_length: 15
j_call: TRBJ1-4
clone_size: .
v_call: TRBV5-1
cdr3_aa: CASTTMGEGSEKLFF
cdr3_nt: TGCGCCAGCACTACTATGGGGGAGGGGAGTGAAAAACTGTTTTTT

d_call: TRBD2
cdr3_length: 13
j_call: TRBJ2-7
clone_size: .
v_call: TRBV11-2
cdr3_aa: CAGERDQNYEQYF
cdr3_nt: TGTGCCGGGGAGCGGGACCAAAACTACGAGCAGTACTTC

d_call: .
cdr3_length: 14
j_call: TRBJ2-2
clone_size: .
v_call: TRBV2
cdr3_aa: CASSGGVGAGELFF
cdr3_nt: TGTGCCAGCAGTGGTGGTGTAGGAGCCGGGGAGCTGTTTTTT

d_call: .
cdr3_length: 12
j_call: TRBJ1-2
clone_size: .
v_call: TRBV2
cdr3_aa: CASGGENYGYTF
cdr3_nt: TGTGCCAGCGGTGGAGAAAACTATGGCTACACCTTC